The 18 T cell receptor beta chains in this list originate from one sample, sequenced in a study of T cell repertoires in cytomegalovirus infection. TCRdb ran MiXCR on the reads and lists one entry per CDR3 protein. The data contain about 220,000 distinct CDR3 sequences, about 38% of them seen just once; the ten biggest clones take up approximately 59%. Their recognized antigens are unknown. The sample in question was CD8+ T cells from cultured PBMCs, obtained from culture after CMV antigen stimulation. The receptors here all came from a human donor in good health (CMV status not recorded). Some clones in this sample may be carry-over from other donors' samples.

The CDR3 sequence is CASSVDGTYTQYF. As DNA, the CDR3 is TGTGCCAGCAGCGTAGATGGGACATATACGCAGTATTTT. J is TRBJ2-3 and V is TRBV9; D is possibly TRBD1 (6 bases). CDR1 SGDLS and CDR2 YYNGEE come from the germline V gene. The V end lost 0 bases, the J end lost 7 bases, and 9 bases lay between the germline ends. This CDR3 comprises 13 residues.

This clonotype was observed a few times. The gene calls are TRBV11-2 and TRBJ2-7; 8 bases align to TRBD2. V dropped 1 base and J dropped 4; count of bases not matched to a gene: 6. CDR3 size: 15 residues. Germline-derived CDR1 and CDR2 are SGHAT and FQNNGV. The CDR3 bases are TGTGCCAGCAGCTTAGGACGGGGGGGCGGGTACGAGCAGTACTTC. Protein product: CASSLGRGGGYEQYF.

The chain has TRBV12-3 or TRBV12-4 and TRBJ2-6; 9 positions match TRBD2. This CDR3 has 17 residues. Unmatched junction bases numbered 8, after V lost 8 bases and J lost 0 bases. The CDR3, as DNA: TGTGCCAGCTCGTCGGGACTAGCTATCTCTGGGGCCAACGTCCTGACTTTC. Its protein product is CASSSGLAISGANVLTF.

Ten or more counts support this clonotype. This sequence joins TRBV10-3 and TRBJ2-5; D might be TRBD2 (6 bases). This CDR3 spans 14 amino acids. The V gene lost 6 bases and the J gene lost 3 bases, with 14 bases spanning the gap. The V gene's germline CDR1 is ENHRY and CDR2 SYGVKD. CDR3 coding DNA: TGTGCCATCAGGGTCAGGGAGGAGGAAGAGACCCAGTACTTC. Its protein product is CAIRVREEEETQYF.

A few counts support this clonotype. The V gene is TRBV7-3, the J gene TRBJ2-2; 8 bases align to TRBD1. Per germline, CDR1 SGHTA and CDR2 FQGTGA. The CDR3 spans 18 residues. V lost 5 bases and J lost 4; bases outside the gene matches: 15. The CDR3 protein is CASSQYLAGGYSTGELFF. For the CDR3, the DNA is TGTGCCAGCAGCCAATACCTAGCAGGGGGCTACTCCACCGGGGAGCTGTTTTTT.

The V and J genes are TRBV7-9 and TRBJ1-1, with 10 bases fitting TRBD1. Per the germline V gene, CDR1 is SEHNR and CDR2 is FQNEAQ (reference sequence). V was clipped by 6 bases and J by 7 bases; unmatched bases: 8. There are 14 residues in the CDR3. The CDR3 DNA sequence: TGTGCCAGCAGTCAAGAGGGACAGGGGAATGAAGCTTTCTTT. Translating gives CASSQEGQGNEAFF.

Details on this clonotype: One junction end disagrees with the germline gene, perhaps due to a read error. The chain uses TRBV5-5 and TRBJ1-3, with 7 bases that match TRBD1. This CDR3 is 15 amino acids long. Germline V gene data show CDR1 as SGHKS and CDR2 as YYEKEE (reference sequence). CDR3 bases: TGTGCCAGCAGCTTTAACAGGGGATCTGGAAACAACATATATTTT. Its protein product is CASSFNRGSGNNIYF. Full variable domain (missing parts from reference TRBV5-5 and TRBJ1-3): DAGVTQSPTHLIKTRGQQVTLRCSPISGHKSVSWYQQVLGQGPQFIFQYYEKEERGRGNFPDRFSARQFPNYSSELNVNALLLGDSALYLCASSFNRGSGNNIYFGEGSWLTVV.

Worth noting for this clonotype: A read error may account for a junction end that differs from germline. J is TRBJ1-5 and V is TRBV7-2; D unclear. This CDR3 has 16 residues. Germline V gene lookup returns CDR1 SGHTA and CDR2 FQGNSA. In DNA form, the CDR3 reads TGTGCCAGCAGCTCCCCAGACGGATATAGCCATCAGCCCCAGCATTTT. Translated: CASSSPDGYSHQPQHF.

The V call is TRBV20-1, the J call TRBJ1-1, with a weak D call TRBD1 (5 bases). The CDR3 has 11 residues. The germline gives CDR1 DFQATT, CDR2 SNEGSKA (reference sequence). The V end was cut by 5 bases, the J end by 11 bases, with 15 bases between. CDR3 loop: CSAGTDMTAFF. The CDR3 DNA follows: TGCAGTGCTGGGACGGATATGACGGCTTTCTTT.

The chain has TRBV7-6 and TRBJ1-1; TRBD1 might be the D (5 bases). Germline V gene data show CDR1 as SGHVS and CDR2 as FNYEAQ. The CDR3 contains 15 residues. Deletions cut 5 bases from V and 1 base from J, with 14 bases between. The CDR3 sequence: CASSVGGQGNTEAFF. In DNA form, the CDR3 reads TGTGCCAGCAGCGTAGGAGGCCAGGGGAACACTGAAGCTTTCTTT.

Only a few counts were recorded for this clonotype. This sequence joins TRBV6-5 and TRBJ2-5; TRBD2 matches 7 bases. After removal of 4 bases from V and 7 bases from J, the junction contained 9 bases not matched to a gene. This CDR3 contains 14 residues. Germline V gene lookup returns CDR1 MNHEY and CDR2 SVGAGI. In DNA, the CDR3 is TGTGCCAGCAGTTGGGAGGGCATCTGGGGGACCCAGTACTTC. Residues: CASSWEGIWGTQYF.

The count of this clonotype is one. The genes are TRBV6-8 and TRBJ2-7; D assignment may be TRBD1 or TRBD2 (5 bases each). V was shortened by 0 bases and J by 6 bases, with 9 bases between the two germline ends. Germline V CDR1 and CDR2: MNHGY, SAAAGT. This CDR3 comprises 13 residues. The CDR3 DNA is TGTGCCAGCAGTTACTCAAGAGGGACCGAGCAGTACTTC. This codes for CASSYSRGTEQYF.

This clonotype was detected a few times. J is TRBJ2-5 and V is TRBV7-9, with 8 bases aligning to TRBD2. The junction had 6 bases not matched to a gene; V was cut back by 2 bases and J by 1 base. The CDR3 runs 16 residues. Germline CDR1 is SEHNR and CDR2 is FQNEAQ (reference sequence). The CDR3 loop is CASSLRLRGAQETQYF. CDR3 sequence (DNA): TGTGCCAGCAGCTTAAGGTTGCGGGGGGCCCAAGAGACCCAGTACTTC.

This clonotype has more than one count but fewer than ten. This sequence joins TRBV20-1 and TRBJ2-3, with D possibly TRBD2 on 6 matching bases. V gave up 0 bases and J gave up 6 bases, with 25 bases separating them. The germline V gene has CDR1 DFQATT and CDR2 SNEGSKA (reference sequence). The CDR3 loop spans 18 amino acids. CDR3 sequence: CSARDGTEAGPLSDTQYF. In DNA form, the CDR3 reads TGCAGTGCTAGAGATGGGACGGAAGCGGGTCCCCTAAGCGATACGCAGTATTTT.

This clonotype was detected only a few times. The rearrangement joins TRBV7-3 to TRBJ1-1; 7 positions agree with TRBD1. With V trimmed by 2 bases and J by 1 base, 7 bases remained unmatched. The CDR3 totals 16 residues. CDR1 is SGHTA and CDR2 is FQGTGA in the germline V gene. CDR3: CASSLARQGQNTEAFF. CDR3 DNA sequence: TGTGCCAGCAGCTTAGCAAGACAGGGCCAGAACACTGAAGCTTTCTTT. Supplemented by reference TRBV7-3 and TRBJ1-1, the full variable domain reads GAGVSQTPSNKVTEKGKYVELRCDPISGHTALYWYRQSLGQGPEFLIYFQGTGAADDSGLPNDRFFAVRPEGSVSTLKIQRTERGDSAVYLCASSLARQGQNTEAFFGQGTRLTVV.

In this sample, this clonotype turned up a few times. The chain links TRBV7-8 to TRBJ2-7, with D maybe TRBD2 (6 bases). V lost 0 bases and J lost 2, with 14 bases in between. CDR1 SGHVS and CDR2 FQNEAQ come from the germline V gene. The CDR3 loop spans 16 amino acids. The CDR3 DNA is TGTGCCAGCAGCTTAGCGTTGGAGGGCGATGCCTACGAGCAGTACTTC. Translating gives CASSLALEGDAYEQYF. Looking up the rest from reference TRBV7-8 and TRBJ2-7 gives the full variable domain: GAGVSQSPRYKVAKRGQDVALRCDPISGHVSLFWYQQALGQGPEFLTYFQNEAQLDKSGLPSDRFFAERPEGSVSTLKIQRTQQEDSAVYLCASSLALEGDAYEQYFGPGTRLTVT.

This clonotype was seen only a few times. CDR3: CASSSPPGTQYF. The CDR3 nucleotides read TGTGCCAGCAGTTCCCCACCGGGAACCCAGTACTTC. The chain carries TRBV11-2 and TRBJ2-5, with a weak D call TRBD2 (5 bases). This CDR3 region has 12 residues. Deletions cut 6 bases from V and 8 bases from J, with 13 bases between. Germline lookup yields CDR1 SGHAT and CDR2 FQNNGV.

This clonotype was picked up a small number of times. This chain joins TRBV7-9 and TRBJ1-1; maybe TRBD1 (5 bases). V shed 3 bases and J shed 6 bases, with 17 bases lying between them. CDR3 size: 15 residues. Germline V CDR1 and CDR2: SEHNR, FQNEAQ (reference sequence). The CDR3 loop reads CASSFVAGILSEAFF. The CDR3 nucleotides read TGTGCCAGCAGCTTTGTTGCAGGGATTTTGTCTGAAGCTTTCTTT. Full variable domain (remainder filled in from reference TRBV7-9 and TRBJ1-1): DTGVSQNPRHKITKRGQNVTFRCDPISEHNRLYWYRQTLGQGPEFLTYFQNEAQLEKSRLLSDRFSAERPKGSFSTLEIQRTEQGDSAMYLCASSFVAGILSEAFFGQGTRLTVV.